The TCR beta chain described here comes from a study of blood T cell repertoires in COVID-19. This CDR3 has 14 amino acids. Germline V lookup: CDR1 SEHNR, CDR2 FQNEAQ (reference sequence). The V end lost 7 bases, the J end lost 0 bases, and 10 bases lay between the germline ends. The protocol was immunoSEQ multiplex PCR, while the TCRdb copy is restricted to in-frame clones and leaves out a portion. Among about 230,000 clones listed, 85% were seen once. Material: peripheral blood. This TCR derives from a man aged 50 or older with COVID-19, enrolled during active disease. The rearrangement joins TRBV7-9 to TRBJ1-3; D not certain. CDR3 loop: CASNEGDSGNTIYF. The CDR3 nucleotides read TGTGCCAGCAACGAGGGAGACTCTGGAAACACCATATATTTT. The entire variable domain, with the rest obtained from reference TRBV7-9 and TRBJ1-3, is as follows: DTGVSQNPRHKITKRGQNVTFRCDPISEHNRLYWYRQTLGQGPEFLTYFQNEAQLEKSRLLSDRFSAERPKGSFSTLEIQRTEQGDSAMYLCASNEGDSGNTIYFGEGSWLTVV.